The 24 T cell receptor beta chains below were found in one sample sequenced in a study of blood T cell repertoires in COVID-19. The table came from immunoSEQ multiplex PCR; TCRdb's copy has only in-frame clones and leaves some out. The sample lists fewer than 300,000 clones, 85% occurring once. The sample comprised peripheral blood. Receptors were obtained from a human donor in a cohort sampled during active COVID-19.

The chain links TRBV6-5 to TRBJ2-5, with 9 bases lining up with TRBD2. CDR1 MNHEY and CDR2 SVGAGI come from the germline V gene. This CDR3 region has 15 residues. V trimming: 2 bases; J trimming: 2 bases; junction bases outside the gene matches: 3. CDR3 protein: CASSYGLALQETQYF. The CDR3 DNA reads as TGTGCCAGCAGTTACGGACTAGCGTTACAAGAGACCCAGTACTTC.

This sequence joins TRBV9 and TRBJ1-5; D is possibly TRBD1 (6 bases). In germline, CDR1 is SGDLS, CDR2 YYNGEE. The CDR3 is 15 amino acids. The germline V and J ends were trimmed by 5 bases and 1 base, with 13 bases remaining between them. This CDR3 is CASSPGQISNQPQHF. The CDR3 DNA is TGTGCCAGCAGTCCGGGACAAATAAGCAATCAGCCCCAGCATTTT.

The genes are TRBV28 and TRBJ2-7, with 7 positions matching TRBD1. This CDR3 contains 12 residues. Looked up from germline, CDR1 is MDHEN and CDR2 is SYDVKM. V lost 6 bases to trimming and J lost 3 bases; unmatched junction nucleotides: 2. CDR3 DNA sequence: TGTGCCAGCAGGTCAGGGGGCTACGAGCAGTACTTC. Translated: CASRSGGYEQYF.

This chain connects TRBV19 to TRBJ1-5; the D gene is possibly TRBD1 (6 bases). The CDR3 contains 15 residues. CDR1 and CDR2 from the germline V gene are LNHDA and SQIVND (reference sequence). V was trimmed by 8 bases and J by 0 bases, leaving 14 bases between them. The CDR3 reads CASVPGHYSNQPQHF. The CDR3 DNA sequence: TGTGCCAGTGTCCCGGGACATTATAGCAATCAGCCCCAGCATTTT.

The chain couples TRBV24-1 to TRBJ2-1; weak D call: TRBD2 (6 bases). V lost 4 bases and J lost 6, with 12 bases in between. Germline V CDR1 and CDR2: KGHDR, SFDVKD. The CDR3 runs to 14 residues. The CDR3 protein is CATSETGDLNEQFF. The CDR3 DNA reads TGTGCCACCAGTGAAACGGGGGACCTCAATGAGCAGTTCTTC.

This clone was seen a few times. CDR3 region: CASSQPAGGEQFF. CDR3 coding DNA: TGCGCCAGCAGCCAACCGGCGGGGGGTGAGCAGTTCTTC. This chain joins TRBV4-1 and TRBJ2-1, with 8 bases matching TRBD2. Germline CDR1 reads MGHRA; CDR2 reads YSYEKL. The junction had 3 bases not matched to a gene; V was cut back by 2 bases and J by 9 bases. The CDR3 is made up of 13 amino acids.

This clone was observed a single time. The CDR3 protein is CASSLRTGLGGLFF. In DNA, the CDR3 is TGTGCCAGCAGCTTAAGGACAGGGCTTGGGGGACTGTTTTTT. This chain links TRBV7-8 with TRBJ1-4, with TRBD1 matching 8 bases. The CDR3 has 14 amino acids. Germline V gene data show CDR1 as SGHVS and CDR2 as FQNEAQ. V trimming: 2 bases; J trimming: 13 bases; junction bases outside the gene matches: 9.

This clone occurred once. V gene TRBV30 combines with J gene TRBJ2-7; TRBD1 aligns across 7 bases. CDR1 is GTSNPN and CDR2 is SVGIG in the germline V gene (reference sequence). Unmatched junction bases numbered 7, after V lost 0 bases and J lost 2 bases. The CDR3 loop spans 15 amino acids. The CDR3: CAWSVPRGTAYEQYF. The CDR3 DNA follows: TGTGCCTGGAGTGTACCGAGGGGGACAGCCTACGAGCAGTACTTC.

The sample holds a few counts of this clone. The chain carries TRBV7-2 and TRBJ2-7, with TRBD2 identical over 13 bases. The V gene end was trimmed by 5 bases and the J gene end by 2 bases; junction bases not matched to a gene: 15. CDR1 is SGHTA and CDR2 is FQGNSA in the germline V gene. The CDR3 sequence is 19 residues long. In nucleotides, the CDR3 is TGTGCCAGCAGCACCCAGTGGACTAGCGGGAGAAACTACGCCTACGAGCAGTACTTC. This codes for CASSTQWTSGRNYAYEQYF.

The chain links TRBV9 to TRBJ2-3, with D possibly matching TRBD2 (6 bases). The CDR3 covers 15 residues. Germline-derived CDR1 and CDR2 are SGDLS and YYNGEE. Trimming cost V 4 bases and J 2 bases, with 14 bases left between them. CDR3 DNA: TGTGCCAGCAGCCCCTGGGTAGCGGACACAGATACGCAGTATTTT. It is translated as CASSPWVADTDTQYF.

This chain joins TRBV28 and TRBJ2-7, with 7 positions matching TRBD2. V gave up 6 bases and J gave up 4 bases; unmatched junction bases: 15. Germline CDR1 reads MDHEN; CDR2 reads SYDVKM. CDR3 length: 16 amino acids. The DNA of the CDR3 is TGTGCCAGCAGCGTACGTAAAGCGGGACGGGGATACGAGCAGTACTTC. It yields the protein CASSVRKAGRGYEQYF.

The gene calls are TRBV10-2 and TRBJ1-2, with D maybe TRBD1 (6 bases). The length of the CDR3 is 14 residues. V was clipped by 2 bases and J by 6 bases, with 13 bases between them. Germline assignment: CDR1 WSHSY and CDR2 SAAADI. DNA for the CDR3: TGCGCCAGCAGTGAGGCGCCAGGGGTCAATGGCTACACCTTC. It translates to CASSEAPGVNGYTF.

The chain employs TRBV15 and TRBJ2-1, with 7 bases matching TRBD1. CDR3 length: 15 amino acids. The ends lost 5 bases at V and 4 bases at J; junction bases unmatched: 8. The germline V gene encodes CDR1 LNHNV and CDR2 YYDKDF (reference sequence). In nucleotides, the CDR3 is TGTGCCACCAGCGCCAGAGGGGGCGAATACAATGAGCAGTTCTTC. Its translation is CATSARGGEYNEQFF.

The CDR3 bases are TGTGCCAGCAGTGAAGCAACAGTTTATTCACCCCTCCACTTT. Translating it yields CASSEATVYSPLHF. The chain combines TRBV6-1 with TRBJ1-6; D ambiguous. Deletions cut 0 bases from V and 8 bases from J, with 8 bases between. This CDR3 comprises 14 residues. Germline V CDR1 and CDR2: MNHNS, SASEGT.

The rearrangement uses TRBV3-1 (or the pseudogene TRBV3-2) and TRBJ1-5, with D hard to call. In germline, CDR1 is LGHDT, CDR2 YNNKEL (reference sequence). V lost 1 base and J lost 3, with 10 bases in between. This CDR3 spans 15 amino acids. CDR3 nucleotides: TGTGCCAGCAGCCAAGGAGGCGCAAACAATCAGCCCCAGCATTTT. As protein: CASSQGGANNQPQHF.

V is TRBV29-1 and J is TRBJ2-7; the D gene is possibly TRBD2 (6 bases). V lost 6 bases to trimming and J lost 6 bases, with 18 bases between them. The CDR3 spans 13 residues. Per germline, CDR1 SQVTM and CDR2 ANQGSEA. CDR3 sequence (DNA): TGCAGCGTCGACGAATTTGGGGGAGGCGAGCAGTACTTC. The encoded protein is CSVDEFGGGEQYF.

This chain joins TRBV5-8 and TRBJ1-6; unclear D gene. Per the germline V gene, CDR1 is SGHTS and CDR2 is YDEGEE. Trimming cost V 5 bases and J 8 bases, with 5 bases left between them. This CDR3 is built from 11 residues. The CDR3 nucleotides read TGTGCCAGCAGGCAGGATTCACCCCTCCACTTT. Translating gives CASRQDSPLHF.

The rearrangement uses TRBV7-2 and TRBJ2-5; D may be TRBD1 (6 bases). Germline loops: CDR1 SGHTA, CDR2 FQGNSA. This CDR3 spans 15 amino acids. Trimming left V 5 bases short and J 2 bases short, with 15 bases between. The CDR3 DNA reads TGTGCCAGCAGCCGCTCCGGGACACTTCAAGAGACCCAGTACTTC. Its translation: CASSRSGTLQETQYF.

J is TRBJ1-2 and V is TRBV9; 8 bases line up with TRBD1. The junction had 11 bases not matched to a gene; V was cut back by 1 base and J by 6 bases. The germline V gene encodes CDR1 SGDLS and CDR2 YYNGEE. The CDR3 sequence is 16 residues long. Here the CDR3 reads CASSVSPGQGTHGYTF. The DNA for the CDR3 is TGTGCCAGCAGCGTATCCCCCGGACAGGGAACTCATGGCTACACCTTC.

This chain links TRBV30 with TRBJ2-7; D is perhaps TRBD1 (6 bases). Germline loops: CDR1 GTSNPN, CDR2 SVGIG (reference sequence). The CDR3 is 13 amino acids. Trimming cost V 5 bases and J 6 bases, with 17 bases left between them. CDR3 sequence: CAWERDTPGEQYF. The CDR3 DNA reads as TGTGCCTGGGAACGGGACACCCCCGGCGAGCAGTACTTC.

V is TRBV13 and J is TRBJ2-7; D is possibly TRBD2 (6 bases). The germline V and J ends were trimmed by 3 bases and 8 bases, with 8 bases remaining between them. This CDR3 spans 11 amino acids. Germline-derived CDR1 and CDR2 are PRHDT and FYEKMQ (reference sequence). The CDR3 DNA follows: TGTGCCAGCAGCTTGGCGGGAAAGCAGTACTTC. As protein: CASSLAGKQYF.

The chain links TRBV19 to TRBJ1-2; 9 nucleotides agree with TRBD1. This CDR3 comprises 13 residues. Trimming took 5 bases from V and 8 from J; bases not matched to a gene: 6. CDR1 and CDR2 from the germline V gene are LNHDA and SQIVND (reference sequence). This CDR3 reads CASSSGTGLGYTF. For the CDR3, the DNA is TGTGCCAGTAGTTCCGGGACAGGGTTAGGCTACACCTTC.

CDR3 nucleotides: TGTGCCAGCAGTTCTGACAGGGGGGCAAATGAGCAGTTCTTC. Amino acids: CASSSDRGANEQFF. The chain employs TRBV6-5 and TRBJ2-1, with 9 nucleotides matching TRBD1. The CDR3 is 14 residues long. V shed 4 bases, J shed 7 bases, and the junction held 5 bases outside the gene matches. Germline V gene sequence: CDR1 MNHEY, CDR2 SVGAGI.

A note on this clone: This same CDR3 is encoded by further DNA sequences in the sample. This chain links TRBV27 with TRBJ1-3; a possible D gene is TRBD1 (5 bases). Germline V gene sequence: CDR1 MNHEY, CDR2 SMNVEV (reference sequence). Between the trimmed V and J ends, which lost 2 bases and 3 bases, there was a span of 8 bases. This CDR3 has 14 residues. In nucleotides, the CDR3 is TGTGCCAGCAGTTTAGGAGGGGTTGGAAACACCATATATTTT. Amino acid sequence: CASSLGGVGNTIYF.